This T cell receptor beta chain was obtained from a study of OX40 agonist ivuxolimab in advanced cancers. As for the study in general: Ivuxolimab, an antibody acting as an agonist of OX40 (CD134), was used to treat patients. Study-level findings and limits: By week 6 at 0.1 to 3.0 mg/kg, blood CD4+ and CD8+ T cells had expanded clonally. Averaged across samples, CD8+ T cells carried more expanded clones than CD4+ did.

With baseline, cycle 4 day 1, and cycle 7 day 1 as timepoints, blood was sampled. In regard to this clone: Its matching antigen is unknown.

Sequencing used immunoSEQ multiplex PCR; TCRdb keeps in-frame clones, though not all of them. The sample contains under 80,000 clones, approximately 86% of which appear only once. Germline V lookup: CDR1 SGHTS, CDR2 YDEGEE. The CDR3 length is 16 residues. The V segment lost 4 bases and the J segment 5 bases; nucleotides outside the gene matches: 12. This specimen consisted of CD4+ or CD8+ T cells sorted from blood, obtained in a trial of the OX40 agonist ivuxolimab. This sequence joins TRBV5-8 and TRBJ2-5, with 9 bases aligning to TRBD1. This receptor was taken from an adult with an advanced solid tumor such as melanoma, head and neck, liver or kidney cancer. Here the CDR3 DNA reads TGTGCCAGCAGCCTGGCCGGGACAGGGTTTTATGAGACCCAGTACTTC. It yields the protein CASSLAGTGFYETQYF.